The clone carrying this TCR beta chain occurred a few times. What it binds is not known. TCRdb independently ran MiXCR on the 5' RACE reads; one entry per CDR3 protein. The repertoire includes about 400,000 distinct CDR3 sequences, approximately 14% of them detected once, and 22% sits in the top ten. CDR1 is SGHRS, CDR2 YFSETQ, per germline. The CDR3 runs to 14 residues. V shed 4 bases, J shed 5 bases, and the junction held 8 bases outside the gene matches. The sample is drawn from a study of T-cell memory formation after mild COVID-19. Study-level background: TCR clusters were largely donor specific. Study-wide results and caveats: The main location of contracting CD4+ clones was CM and EM, and that of contracting CD8+ clones was EMRA.

Sequencing was performed on PBMCs or a T cell subset sorted from them (not recorded which). This chain connects TRBV5-1 to TRBJ2-5; 7 bases are a match to TRBD1. The source is a man between 18 and 29 years old who had mild COVID-19 (a few samples of this study predate the infection). Cell type and time point are not known. CDR3 region: CASSRTGERETQYF. The DNA for the CDR3 is TGCGCCAGCAGCCGAACAGGGGAACGGGAGACCCAGTACTTC.